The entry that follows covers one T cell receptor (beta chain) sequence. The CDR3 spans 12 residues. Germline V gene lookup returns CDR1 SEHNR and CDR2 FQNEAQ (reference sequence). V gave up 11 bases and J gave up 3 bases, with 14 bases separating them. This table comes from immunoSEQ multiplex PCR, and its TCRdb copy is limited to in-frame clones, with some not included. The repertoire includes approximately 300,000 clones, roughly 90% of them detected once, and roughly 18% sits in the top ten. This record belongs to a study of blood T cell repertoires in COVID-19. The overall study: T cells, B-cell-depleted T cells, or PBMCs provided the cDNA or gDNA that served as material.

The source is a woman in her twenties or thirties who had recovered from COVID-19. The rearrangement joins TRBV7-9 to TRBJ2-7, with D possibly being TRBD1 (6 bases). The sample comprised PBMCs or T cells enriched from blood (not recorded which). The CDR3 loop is CAGGDRSYEQYF. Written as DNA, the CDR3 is TGTGCCGGGGGAGACAGGAGCTACGAGCAGTACTTC.